A single sample gave rise to the 20 T cell receptor beta chains below, sequenced in a study of shared clonotypes between healthy human individuals. The method was immunoSEQ multiplex PCR; TCRdb's version includes in-frame clones alone and lacks a portion of them. The table shows some 470,000 clones, with over 60% occurring only once. The specimen was PBMCs. These TCRs come from a middle-aged woman in good health. Some clones in this sample may be carry-over from other donors' samples.

Here the CDR3 reads CASSFLTGIANEKLFF. Written as DNA, the CDR3 is TGTGCCAGCAGCTTTTTGACGGGCATTGCTAATGAAAAACTGTTTTTT. The rearrangement joins TRBV7-6 to TRBJ1-4; D is uncertain. The CDR3 contains 16 residues. Trimming cost V 3 bases and J 3 bases, with 14 bases left between them. Germline V CDR1 and CDR2: SGHVS, FNYEAQ.

The chain joins TRBV30 to TRBJ1-1, with a possible D match to TRBD1 (6 bases). The V end was cut by 8 bases, the J end by 0 bases, with 19 bases between. This CDR3 contains 15 residues. CDR1 GTSNPN and CDR2 SVGIG come from the germline V gene (reference sequence). The CDR3 nucleotides are TGTGCCAGGGACACGGGCCCCCTTATGAACACTGAAGCTTTCTTT. Its protein is CARDTGPLMNTEAFF.

On this clone itself: A much larger clone lies one base from this, so it may be a read error. This chain uses TRBV4-1 with TRBJ2-1, with D maybe TRBD2 (5 bases). This CDR3 spans 16 amino acids. With 0 bases removed from V and 9 bases from J, the gap between germline ends came to 18 bases. Germline CDR1 MGHRA, CDR2 YSYEKL. CDR3: CASSQDFPLRVREQFF. CDR3 nucleotide sequence: TGCGCCAGCAGCCAAGATTTCCCTTTGAGGGTTCGTGAGCAGTTCTTC.

The chain has TRBV2 and TRBJ2-3; the D gene is possibly TRBD2 (6 bases). The CDR3 spans 14 residues. Germline CDR1 is SNHLY and CDR2 is FYNNEI. Trimming took off 7 bases at V and 6 bases at J, with 17 bases between the two ends. The CDR3 reads CASMNGGRVDTQYF. CDR3 in DNA: TGTGCCAGCATGAATGGGGGGAGAGTCGATACGCAGTATTTT.

This clone has just a few counts. V gene TRBV7-2 combines with J gene TRBJ2-7; 8 bases fit TRBD1. The trim removed 1 base at V and 3 bases at J, leaving 5 bases unmatched. Germline V gene data show CDR1 as SGHTA and CDR2 as FQGNSA. The CDR3 runs 15 residues. The CDR3 reads CASSLGQGPIYEQYF. Written as DNA, the CDR3 is TGTGCCAGCAGCTTAGGACAGGGGCCGATCTACGAGCAGTACTTC.

As concerns this clone: The missing conserved phenylalanine or tryptophan at the end of this CDR3 makes a read error likely. V usage is TRBV28 and J usage is TRBJ1-1; D might be TRBD1 (5 bases). Germline CDR1 MDHEN, CDR2 SYDVKM. The CDR3 consists of 13 residues. V was trimmed by 9 bases and J by 4 bases, leaving 15 bases between them. The CDR3 sequence: CASRPRGTTEAFL. The CDR3 nucleotides read TGTGCCAGTCGGCCCCGGGGGACCACTGAAGCTTTCCTT.

V and J are TRBV5-1 and TRBJ2-2; D perhaps matches TRBD1 (6 bases). The CDR3 totals 15 residues. V dropped 2 bases and J dropped 3 bases, with 11 bases sitting between them. The germline gives CDR1 SGHRS, CDR2 YFSETQ. The CDR3 DNA sequence: TGCGCCAGCAGCTTTGAGACAGGCGACACCGGGGAGCTGTTTTTT. Translation gives CASSFETGDTGELFF.

The chain recombines TRBV2 with TRBJ2-7; 8 nucleotides agree with TRBD2. Germline CDR1 is SNHLY and CDR2 is FYNNEI. J was trimmed by 6 bases and V by 6 bases; bases with no gene match: 7. This CDR3 has 13 amino acids. CDR3 bases: TGTGCCAGCAGATTCAGCGGGGGCGGCGAGCAGTACTTC. Its protein product is CASRFSGGGEQYF.

This clone was detected only a few times. The chain carries TRBV19 and TRBJ2-5, with D tentatively TRBD1 (6 bases). The better agreement between TRBJ2-7 and the DNA end casts doubt on the J call. The V gene's germline CDR1 is LNHDA and CDR2 SQIVND (reference sequence). CDR3 length equals 15 residues. CDR3 nucleotides: TGTGCCAGTAGTATTGCTCCAGGACAGAGCTACGAGCAGTACTTC. Amino acid sequence: CASSIAPGQSYEQYF.

CDR3 nucleotide sequence: TGCGCCAGCAGCTCCGTCTCTAGGAACACTGAAGCTTTCTTT. Translated, it gives CASSSVSRNTEAFF. J is TRBJ1-1 and V is TRBV5-1; no definite D call. The CDR3 runs to 14 residues. Germline loops: CDR1 SGHRS, CDR2 YFSETQ. The germline V and J ends were trimmed by 3 bases and 1 base, with 10 bases remaining between them.

V usage is TRBV5-1 and J usage is TRBJ2-5; maybe TRBD2 (5 bases). Germline values: CDR1 SGHRS, CDR2 YFSETQ. The V end was cut by 4 bases, the J end by 5 bases, with 18 bases between. This CDR3 is 15 amino acids long. For the CDR3, the DNA is TGCGCCAGCAGCCAACCCTACAAAGGCGGGGAGACCCAGTACTTC. This translates into CASSQPYKGGETQYF.

The chain carries TRBV30 and TRBJ1-2, with a weak D call TRBD1 (6 bases). The CDR3 sequence is 15 residues long. V gave up 1 base and J gave up 4 bases, with 16 bases separating them. The V gene's germline CDR1 is GTSNPN and CDR2 SVGIG (reference sequence). The CDR3 nucleotides are TGTGCCTGGAGTGCTTTGGGGACATTGTCCTATGGCTACACCTTC. This codes for CAWSALGTLSYGYTF. Based on the CDR3 plus reference TRBV30 and TRBJ1-2, the full variable domain is SQTIHQWPATLVQPVGSPLSLECTVEGTSNPNLYWYRQAAGRGLQLLFYSVGIGQISSEVPQNLSASRPQDRQFILSSKKLLLSDSGFYLCAWSALGTLSYGYTFGSGTRLTVV.

This chain joins TRBV10-2 and TRBJ1-5; 9 nucleotides line up with TRBD1. J lost 1 base, V lost 6 bases, and 1 base had no gene match. The CDR3 totals 14 residues. The germline V gene encodes CDR1 WSHSY and CDR2 SAAADI. The CDR3 is CASRTGGSNQPQHF. DNA of the CDR3: TGCGCCAGCAGGACAGGGGGGAGCAATCAGCCCCAGCATTTT.

This rearrangement joins TRBV28 to TRBJ1-3; tentative D call: TRBD1 (5 bases). Germline lookup yields CDR1 MDHEN and CDR2 SYDVKM. Trimming left V 5 bases short and J 4 bases short, with 21 bases between. The CDR3 contains 17 residues. CDR3 in DNA: TGTGCCAGCAGTGTCTCGAACCACCGGGGGGGAGGAAACACCATATATTTT. Protein sequence: CASSVSNHRGGGNTIYF.

The V call is TRBV7-2, the J call TRBJ2-1, with D possibly matching TRBD1 (5 bases). V lost 0 bases and J lost 6, with 12 bases in between. CDR3 size: 15 residues. Per the germline V gene, CDR1 is SGHTA and CDR2 is FQGNSA. CDR3 sequence: CASSLAGAPPNEQFF. CDR3 DNA: TGTGCCAGCAGCTTAGCAGGGGCTCCCCCCAATGAGCAGTTCTTC.

This chain uses TRBV6-5 with TRBJ2-4; D possibly uses TRBD1 or TRBD2 (6 bases each). CDR3 length equals 14 residues. Germline V lookup: CDR1 MNHEY, CDR2 SVGAGI. The ends were cut back, 6 bases at V and 12 bases at J, with 21 bases in the middle. As DNA, the CDR3 is TGTGCCAGCAGACCCGGGCAGGGGCTGCGGGGTCAGTACTTC. Translation gives CASRPGQGLRGQYF.

The chain joins TRBV27 to TRBJ2-7; 12 bases match TRBD2. The CDR3 contains 17 residues. The J segment lost 1 base and the V segment lost 3 bases, leaving 7 bases of the junction unmatched. CDR1 MNHEY and CDR2 SMNVEV come from the germline V gene (reference sequence). The CDR3 loop reads CASSFSPGLAGSYEQYF. The CDR3, as DNA: TGTGCCAGCAGTTTCTCCCCCGGACTAGCGGGGTCCTACGAGCAGTACTTC.

This sequence joins TRBV19 and TRBJ1-4; the match to TRBD1 covers 7 bases. This CDR3 region has 14 residues. Germline-derived CDR1 and CDR2 are LNHDA and SQIVND (reference sequence). V shed 3 bases and J 7 bases; nucleotides not matched to a gene: 5. CDR3: CASSIGGGGEKLFF. The CDR3 DNA is TGTGCCAGTAGTATTGGAGGGGGCGGTGAAAAACTGTTTTTT.

CDR3 residues: CASKGSLSQDSPLHF. The CDR3 nucleotides are TGTGCCAGCAAGGGCAGTCTTTCCCAGGATTCACCCCTCCACTTT. The chain couples TRBV6-5 to TRBJ1-6; D is undetermined. The CDR3 is made up of 15 amino acids. Germline values: CDR1 MNHEY, CDR2 SVGAGI. The germline V and J ends were trimmed by 7 bases and 8 bases, with 18 bases remaining between them.

The genes are TRBV28 and TRBJ1-2; D is undetermined. Per the germline V gene, CDR1 is MDHEN and CDR2 is SYDVKM. The CDR3 consists of 14 residues. V lost 3 bases, J lost 8 bases, and 16 bases lay in between. CDR3 in amino acids: CASSFLDALMGYTF. For the CDR3, the DNA is TGTGCCAGCAGTTTTCTGGATGCGCTAATGGGCTACACCTTC.